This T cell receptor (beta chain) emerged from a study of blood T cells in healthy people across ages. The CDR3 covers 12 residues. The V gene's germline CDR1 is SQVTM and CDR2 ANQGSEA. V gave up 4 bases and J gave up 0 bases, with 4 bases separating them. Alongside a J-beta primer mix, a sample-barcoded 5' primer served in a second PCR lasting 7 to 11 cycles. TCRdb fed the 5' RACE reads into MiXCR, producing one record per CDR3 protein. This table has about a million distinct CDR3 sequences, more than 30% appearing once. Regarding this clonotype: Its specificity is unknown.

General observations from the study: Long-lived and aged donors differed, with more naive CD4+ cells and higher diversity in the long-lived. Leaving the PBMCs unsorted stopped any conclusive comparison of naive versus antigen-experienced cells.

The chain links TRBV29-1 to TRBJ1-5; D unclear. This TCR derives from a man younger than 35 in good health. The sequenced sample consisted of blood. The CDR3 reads CSVANSNQPQHF. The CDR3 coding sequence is TGCAGCGTTGCAAATAGCAATCAGCCCCAGCATTTT.